This T cell receptor (beta chain) was recorded in a study of early T cells in non-severe SARS-CoV-2 infection. Looking at the study overall: The authors sequenced bulk RNA from unsorted whole blood, leaving chains unpaired.

This clonotype appeared many times. Individual cDNA molecules each received unique molecular identifiers attached to them. Via MiXCR, TCRdb re-called the 5' RACE reads, giving one row per CDR3 protein. The sample includes tens of thousands of distinct CDR3 sequences, approximately 5.4% of them seen just once. The CDR3 totals 14 residues. From germline, CDR1 is MNHEY and CDR2 SVGAGI. The V end was cut by 0 bases, the J end by 0 bases, with 3 bases between. The sequencing input was whole blood. This clonotype was sampled from an adult who was a healthcare worker with PCR-confirmed SARS-CoV-2 infection or an uninfected control (not recorded which). The V and J genes are TRBV6-5 and TRBJ1-3; D unresolved. DNA for the CDR3: TGTGCCAGCAGTTACTCCCACTCTGGAAACACCATATATTTT. Protein product: CASSYSHSGNTIYF.